Following are 13 T cell receptor beta chains from one sample sequenced in a study of chemoradiotherapy in HPV16-positive cancers. Profiled with immunoSEQ multiplex PCR; TCRdb holds only in-frame clones, not every one. Of thousands of clones listed, around 83% were seen once; the top ten hold about 3%. The sample in question was blood, obtained from a patient who underwent chemoradiotherapy. The origin of the receptors is a human donor with HPV-associated anogenital cancer.

The chain has TRBV14 and TRBJ2-7; a weak D match, TRBD1 (5 bases). The V end was cut by 4 bases, the J end by 8 bases, with 12 bases between. CDR1 and CDR2 from the germline V gene are SGHDN and FVKESK. The CDR3 sequence is 12 residues long. The CDR3 region is CASSRDSIKQYF. The CDR3 coding sequence is TGTGCCAGCAGCCGCGACAGCATCAAGCAGTACTTC.

This CDR3 reads CASSGTGRGQPQHF. The DNA for the CDR3 is TGTGCCAGCAGCGGTACAGGGAGGGGTCAGCCCCAGCATTTT. The chain employs TRBV2 and TRBJ1-5, with D possibly TRBD1 on 6 matching bases. Germline assignment: CDR1 SNHLY and CDR2 FYNNEI. This CDR3 has 14 residues. V was pared by 6 bases and J by 6 bases, with 15 bases between.

This clone occurred once. The chain recombines TRBV4-1 with TRBJ1-4; D not certain. There are 16 residues in the CDR3. In germline, CDR1 is MGHRA, CDR2 YSYEKL. The V end lost 0 bases, the J end lost 2 bases, and 10 bases lay between the germline ends. The CDR3 loop reads CASSQEDARTNEKLFF. The CDR3 DNA sequence: TGCGCCAGCAGCCAAGAGGACGCTCGGACTAATGAAAAACTGTTTTTT.

The rearrangement uses TRBV29-1 and TRBJ2-5; tentative D call: TRBD1 (5 bases). Germline V gives CDR1 SQVTM, CDR2 ANQGSEA. Trimming stripped 7 bases from V and 9 bases from J, with 15 bases between. The CDR3 spans 11 residues. CDR3 coding DNA: TGCAGCGACCGACAGCCTGAGGCCCAGTACTTC. The encoded protein is CSDRQPEAQYF. The full variable domain, with the rest looked up from reference TRBV29-1 and TRBJ2-5, is SAVISQKPSRDICQRGTSLTIQCQVDSQVTMMFWYRQQPGQSLTLIATANQGSEATYESGFVIDKFPISRPNLTFSTLTVSNMSPEDSSIYLCSDRQPEAQYFGPGTRLLVL.

The chain links TRBV6-4 to TRBJ2-2; 8 nucleotides line up with TRBD2. V shed 3 bases and J 3 bases; nucleotides not matched to a gene: 0. The CDR3 loop spans 14 amino acids. CDR1 and CDR2 (germline): MRHNA, SNTAGT. CDR3 coding DNA: TGTGCCAGCAGTGAAGCGGGGGACACCGGGGAGCTGTTTTTT. Residues: CASSEAGDTGELFF.

This chain uses TRBV6-4 with TRBJ2-1; 13 nucleotides line up with TRBD2. The CDR3 consists of 15 residues. CDR1 is MRHNA, CDR2 SNTAGT, per germline. Trimming at V came to 3 bases and at J to 8 bases, leaving 4 bases not matched to a gene. The chain's CDR3 is CASSETSGGVDEQFF. CDR3 sequence (DNA): TGTGCCAGCAGTGAAACTAGCGGGGGGGTAGATGAGCAGTTCTTC.

V usage is TRBV6-5 and J usage is TRBJ1-4, with 7 bases matching TRBD1. This CDR3 contains 15 residues. CDR1 is MNHEY and CDR2 is SVGAGI in the germline V gene. The V gene end was trimmed by 0 bases and the J gene end by 8 bases; junction bases not matched to a gene: 6. The CDR3 here is CASSYSTGSREKLFF. The CDR3 DNA sequence: TGTGCCAGCAGTTACTCGACAGGGTCGCGGGAAAAACTGTTTTTT.

This chain connects TRBV4-1 to TRBJ2-7; D might be TRBD2 (5 bases). Trimming left V 0 bases short and J 6 bases short, with 15 bases between. This CDR3 has 15 amino acids. Germline values: CDR1 MGHRA, CDR2 YSYEKL. As DNA, the CDR3 is TGCGCCAGCAGCCAAGATCCAGGCCTGGGGAGCGAGCAGTACTTC. It yields the protein CASSQDPGLGSEQYF.

CDR3 protein: CASSLITGYNTGELFF. CDR3 in DNA: TGTGCCAGCAGCTTGATCACAGGGTACAACACCGGGGAGCTGTTTTTT. This rearrangement joins TRBV7-9 to TRBJ2-2; D might be TRBD1 (6 bases). CDR1 and CDR2 (germline): SEHNR, FQNEAQ (reference sequence). The CDR3 length is 16 residues. Deletions cut 3 bases from V and 2 bases from J, with 13 bases between.

The chain has TRBV19 and TRBJ1-1; possible D gene TRBD1, 6 bases. Germline CDR1 reads LNHDA; CDR2 reads SQIVND (reference sequence). V was pared by 8 bases and J by 5 bases, with 9 bases between. The CDR3 runs 11 residues. Here the CDR3 DNA reads TGTGCCAGTGAAGGGGGGACTGAAGCTTTCTTT. Translated: CASEGGTEAFF.

The chain employs TRBV2 and TRBJ1-4; no clear D. Trimming stripped 8 bases from V and 7 bases from J, with 14 bases between. The CDR3 runs 13 residues. Germline V gene sequence: CDR1 SNHLY, CDR2 FYNNEI. CDR3 residues: CASVGLRGEKLFF. The DNA for the CDR3 is TGTGCCAGCGTCGGGCTACGGGGTGAAAAACTGTTTTTT.

This sequence joins TRBV2 and TRBJ2-1; the match to TRBD2 covers 11 bases. Trimming removed 8 bases from V and 2 bases from J; junction bases left unmatched: 8. CDR3 size: 16 residues. Per germline, CDR1 SNHLY and CDR2 FYNNEI. The CDR3 bases are TGTGCCAGCGGGAGCCTAGCGGGGGGTCCCTACAATGAGCAGTTCTTC. Translating it yields CASGSLAGGPYNEQFF.

The CDR3 region is CASREMRYQNTEAFF. The CDR3 nucleotides are TGTGCCAGCAGGGAAATGCGTTATCAGAACACTGAAGCTTTCTTT. The chain has TRBV4-2 and TRBJ1-1; D is unclear. V gave up 6 bases and J gave up 1 base, with 15 bases separating them. Germline V lookup: CDR1 LGHNA, CDR2 YNFKEQ. The CDR3 contains 15 residues.